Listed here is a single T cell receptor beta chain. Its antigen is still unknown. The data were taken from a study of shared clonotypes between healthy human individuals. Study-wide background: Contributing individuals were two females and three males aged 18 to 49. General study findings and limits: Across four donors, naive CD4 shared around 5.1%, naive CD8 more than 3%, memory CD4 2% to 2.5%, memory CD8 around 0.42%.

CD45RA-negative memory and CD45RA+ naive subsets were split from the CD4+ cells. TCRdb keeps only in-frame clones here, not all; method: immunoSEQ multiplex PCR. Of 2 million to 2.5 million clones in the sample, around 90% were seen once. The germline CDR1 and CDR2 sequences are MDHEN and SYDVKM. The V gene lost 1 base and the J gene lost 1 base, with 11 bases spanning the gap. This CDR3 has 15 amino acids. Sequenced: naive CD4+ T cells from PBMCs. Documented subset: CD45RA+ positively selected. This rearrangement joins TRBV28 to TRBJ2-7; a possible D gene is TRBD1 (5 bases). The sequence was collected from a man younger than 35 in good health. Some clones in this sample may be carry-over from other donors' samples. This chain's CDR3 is CASSLSGLTSYEQYF. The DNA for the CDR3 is TGTGCCAGCAGTTTATCAGGGCTGACTTCCTACGAGCAGTACTTC.